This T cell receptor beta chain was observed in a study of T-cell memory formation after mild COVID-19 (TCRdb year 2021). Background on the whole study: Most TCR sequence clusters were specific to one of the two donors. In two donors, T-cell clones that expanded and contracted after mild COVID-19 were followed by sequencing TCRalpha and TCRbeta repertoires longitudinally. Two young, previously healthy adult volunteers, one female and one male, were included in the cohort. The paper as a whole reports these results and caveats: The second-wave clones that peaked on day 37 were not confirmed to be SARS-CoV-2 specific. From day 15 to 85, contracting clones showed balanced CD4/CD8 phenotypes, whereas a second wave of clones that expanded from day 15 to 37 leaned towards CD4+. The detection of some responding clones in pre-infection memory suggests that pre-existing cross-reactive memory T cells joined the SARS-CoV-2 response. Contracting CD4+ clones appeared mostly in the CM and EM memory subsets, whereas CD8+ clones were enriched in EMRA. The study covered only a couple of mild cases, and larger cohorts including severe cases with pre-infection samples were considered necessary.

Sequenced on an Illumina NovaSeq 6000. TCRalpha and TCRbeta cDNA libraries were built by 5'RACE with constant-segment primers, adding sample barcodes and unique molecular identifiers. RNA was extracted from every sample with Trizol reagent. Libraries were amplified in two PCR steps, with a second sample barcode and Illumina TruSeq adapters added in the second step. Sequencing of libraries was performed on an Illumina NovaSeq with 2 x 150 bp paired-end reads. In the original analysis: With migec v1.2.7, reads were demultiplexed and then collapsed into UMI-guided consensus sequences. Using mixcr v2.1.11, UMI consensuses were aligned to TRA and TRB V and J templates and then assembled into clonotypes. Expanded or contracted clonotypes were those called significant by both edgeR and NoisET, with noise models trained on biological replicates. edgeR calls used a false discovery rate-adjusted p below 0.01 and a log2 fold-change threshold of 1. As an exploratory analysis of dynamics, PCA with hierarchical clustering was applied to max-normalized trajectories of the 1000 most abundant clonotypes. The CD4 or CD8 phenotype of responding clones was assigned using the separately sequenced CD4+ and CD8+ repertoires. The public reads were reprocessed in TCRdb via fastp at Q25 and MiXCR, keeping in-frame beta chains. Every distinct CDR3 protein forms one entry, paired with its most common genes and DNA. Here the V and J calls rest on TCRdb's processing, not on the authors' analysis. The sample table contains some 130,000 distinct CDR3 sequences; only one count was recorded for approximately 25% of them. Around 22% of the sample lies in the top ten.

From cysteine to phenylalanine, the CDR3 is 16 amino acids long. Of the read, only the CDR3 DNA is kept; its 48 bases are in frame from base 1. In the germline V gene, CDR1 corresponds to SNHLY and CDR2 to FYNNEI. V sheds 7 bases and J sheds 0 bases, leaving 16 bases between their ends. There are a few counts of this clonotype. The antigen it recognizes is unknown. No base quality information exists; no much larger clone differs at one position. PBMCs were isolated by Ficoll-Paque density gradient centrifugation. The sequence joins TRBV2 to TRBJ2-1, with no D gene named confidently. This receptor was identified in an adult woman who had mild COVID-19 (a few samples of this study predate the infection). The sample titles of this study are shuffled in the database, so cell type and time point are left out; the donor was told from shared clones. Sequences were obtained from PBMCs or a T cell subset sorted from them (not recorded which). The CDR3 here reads CASMVPVLTSYNEQFF. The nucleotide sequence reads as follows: TGTGCCAGCATGGTCCCGGTTCTGACCTCCTACAATGAGCAGTTCTTC.